The 12 T cell receptor beta chains reported below all come from one sample, sequenced in a study of blood T cell repertoires in COVID-19. Here immunoSEQ multiplex PCR was the method, and the copy in TCRdb shows in-frame clones only, minus some. The top ten hold around 3.9% of the sample, which has around 300,000 clones, approximately 86% seen once. What was sequenced was peripheral blood. The receptor source for this set is a woman aged 45 to 65 with active or convalescent COVID-19.

The CDR3 loop reads CASSRSTSPETQYF. The CDR3 DNA follows: TGTGCCAGCAGTCGATCCACTAGTCCAGAGACCCAGTACTTC. V and J are TRBV7-2 and TRBJ2-5; D possibly corresponds to TRBD2 (5 bases). The germline gives CDR1 SGHTA, CDR2 FQGNSA. The CDR3 has 14 residues. Trimming shortened V by 6 bases and J by 4 bases, and 15 bases separated the two germline ends. Full variable domain (missing parts from reference TRBV7-2 and TRBJ2-5): GAGVSQSPSNKVTEKGKDVELRCDPISGHTALYWYRQSLGQGLEFLIYFQGNSAPDKSGLPSDRFSAERTGGSVSTLTIQRTQQEDSAVYLCASSRSTSPETQYFGPGTRLLVL.

This chain links TRBV7-2 with TRBJ2-1; 7 bases are a match to TRBD2. Germline CDR1 is SGHTA and CDR2 is FQGNSA. V was clipped by 1 base and J by 12 bases; unmatched bases: 3. The CDR3 has 12 amino acids. The CDR3 DNA reads as TGTGCCAGCAGCTTAGGCGGCGGGGGGCAGTTCTTC. Encoded protein: CASSLGGGGQFF. Using reference TRBV7-2 and TRBJ2-1 for the parts outside the CDR3, the full variable domain is GAGVSQSPSNKVTEKGKDVELRCDPISGHTALYWYRQSLGQGLEFLIYFQGNSAPDKSGLPSDRFSAERTGGSVSTLTIQRTQQEDSAVYLCASSLGGGGQFFGPGTRLTVL.

This sequence joins TRBV12-3 or TRBV12-4 and TRBJ1-6; D possibly corresponds to TRBD1 (6 bases). This CDR3 is built from 13 residues. The V end was cut by 4 bases, the J end by 7 bases, with 8 bases between. CDR3 amino acids: CASSYQGNSPLHF. In DNA, the CDR3 is TGTGCCAGCAGTTACCAGGGGAATTCACCCCTCCACTTT.

This chain connects TRBV27 to TRBJ1-1, with 9 bases that match TRBD1. V shed 5 bases and J 1 base; nucleotides not matched to a gene: 8. This CDR3 is built from 16 residues. From germline, CDR1 is MNHEY and CDR2 SMNVEV (reference sequence). The CDR3 protein is CASSPDRGSWNTEAFF. For the CDR3, the DNA is TGTGCCAGCAGTCCGGACAGGGGAAGCTGGAACACTGAAGCTTTCTTT.

The J gene is TRBJ2-7, the V gene TRBV27, with 8 bases that match TRBD2. The CDR3 is 13 residues long. J lost 9 bases, V lost 2 bases, and 6 bases had no gene match. CDR1 and CDR2 (germline): MNHEY, SMNVEV (reference sequence). The CDR3 DNA reads as TGTGCCAGCAGTTTAACGGCGGGAGGTGGGCAGTACTTC. Its protein product is CASSLTAGGGQYF.

This clone was seen a single time. This sequence joins TRBV20-1 and TRBJ1-2; a possible D gene is TRBD1 (5 bases). Trimming shortened V by 3 bases and J by 8 bases, and 10 bases separated the two germline ends. Germline CDR1 and CDR2: DFQATT and SNEGSKA (reference sequence). The CDR3 spans 11 residues. The CDR3 DNA follows: TGCAGTGCTAGGACAGTGCCCGGCTACACCTTC. Encoded protein: CSARTVPGYTF.

This sequence joins TRBV28 and TRBJ2-5; 9 bases are a match to TRBD1. V lost 6 bases to trimming and J lost 5 bases; unmatched junction nucleotides: 13. This CDR3 comprises 16 residues. Germline assignment: CDR1 MDHEN and CDR2 SYDVKM. The CDR3 is CASSPSGTGSMETQYF. The CDR3 nucleotides are TGTGCCAGCAGCCCATCCGGGACAGGGTCGATGGAGACCCAGTACTTC.

The V call is TRBV5-8, the J call TRBJ2-1; the D is unclear. The length of the CDR3 is 11 residues. The germline V gene has CDR1 SGHTS and CDR2 YDEGEE. V was clipped by 0 bases and J by 8 bases, with 3 bases between them. CDR3 bases: TGTGCCAGCAGCTTGGCTTATGAGCAGTTCTTC. It yields the protein CASSLAYEQFF.

V gene TRBV6-1 combines with J gene TRBJ1-3; D uncertain. This CDR3 contains 17 residues. V was clipped by 4 bases and J by 0 bases, with 16 bases between them. CDR1 and CDR2 (germline): MNHNS, SASEGT. The CDR3, as DNA: TGTGCCAGCAGTGCGGAGATTCTGCGGCTCTCTGGAAACACCATATATTTT. This codes for CASSAEILRLSGNTIYF.

The chain recombines TRBV19 with TRBJ2-2; TRBD2 matches 11 bases. The CDR3 length is 16 residues. Germline-derived CDR1 and CDR2 are LNHDA and SQIVND (reference sequence). Trimming removed 6 bases from V and 7 bases from J; junction bases left unmatched: 10. The chain's CDR3 is CASSSSGRAEGGELFF. The CDR3, as DNA: TGTGCCAGTAGCAGTAGCGGGAGGGCTGAAGGCGGGGAGCTGTTTTTT.

DNA for the CDR3: TGTGCCAGTAGTATAGGACTTGGGGCCAGACCATATGGCTACACCTTC. Translation: CASSIGLGARPYGYTF. This chain uses TRBV19 with TRBJ1-2, with D possibly matching TRBD1 (5 bases). The CDR3 consists of 16 residues. Germline V gene sequence: CDR1 LNHDA, CDR2 SQIVND (reference sequence). V was clipped by 1 base and J by 5 bases, with 17 bases between them.

Only one count was recorded for this clone. The chain carries TRBV27 and TRBJ1-2; 7 positions agree with TRBD1. The V gene end was trimmed by 6 bases and the J gene end by 4 bases; junction bases not matched to a gene: 5. The germline V gene has CDR1 MNHEY and CDR2 SMNVEV (reference sequence). The CDR3 spans 13 residues. The CDR3 loop reads CASSPGQLYGYTF. As DNA, the CDR3 is TGTGCCAGCAGCCCGGGACAGCTCTATGGCTACACCTTC.